A selection of T cell receptor beta chains follows, all from one sample in a study of blood T cell repertoires in COVID-19. Assay used: immunoSEQ multiplex PCR; TCRdb lists only in-frame clones, some missing. The profile covers approximately 39,000 clones, with around 95% appearing a single time and approximately 4.2% taken by the ten largest. The sequencing sample was made of peripheral blood. Receptors originate from a human donor with active COVID-19. The donor label of this sample is uncertain. CDR3s include the opening cysteine and the closing phenylalanine or tryptophan. The order of the fields is clone size, D gene, V gene, J gene, CDR3 protein, CDR3 DNA. D genes are given only for firm matches. A row's size may be missing; if present it is once, few, many or a size class.

.,TRBD2,TRBV13,TRBJ2-2,CASSFLLAGGIGELFF,TGTGCCAGCAGCTTTCTACTAGCGGGAGGTATCGGGGAGCTGTTTTTT
.,.,TRBV28,TRBJ2-7,CASSLEAQISYEQYF,TGTGCCAGCAGTTTAGAGGCCCAAATATCCTACGAGCAGTACTTC
.,.,TRBV6-6,TRBJ2-3,CASSPQLGQTSTDTQYF,TGTGCCAGCAGTCCGCAGTTGGGGCAGACTAGCACAGATACGCAGTATTTT
.,TRBD1,TRBV20-1,TRBJ1-6,CSASSRPTGEGSPLHF,TGCAGTGCCAGTAGCCGACCGACAGGGGAAGGTTCACCCCTCCACTTT
.,.,TRBV15,TRBJ2-1,CATSRGPGSLNEQFF,TGTGCCACCAGCAGAGGACCGGGGTCACTAAATGAGCAGTTCTTC
.,TRBD2,TRBV27,TRBJ2-3,CASSLNPGLARTDTQYF,TGTGCCAGCAGTTTAAACCCGGGACTAGCGAGGACAGATACGCAGTATTTT
.,.,TRBV29-1,TRBJ2-1,CSGGGGHEQFF,TGCAGCGGGGGAGGGGGCCATGAGCAGTTCTTC
.,.,TRBV4-3,TRBJ1-5,CASSQGVYSNQPQHF,TGCGCCAGCAGCCAAGGAGTCTATAGCAATCAGCCCCAGCATTTT
.,.,TRBV19,TRBJ1-4,CASSATNEKLFF,TGTGCCAGTAGTGCGACTAATGAAAAACTGTTTTTT
.,.,TRBV7-2,TRBJ2-3,CASSLRGWFSTDTQYF,TGTGCCAGCAGCCTTAGGGGGTGGTTCTCCACAGATACGCAGTATTTT
.,.,TRBV4-1,TRBJ1-3,CASSQQGLDTIYF,TGCGCCAGCAGCCAGCAGGGATTAGACACCATATATTTT
.,TRBD1,TRBV6-5,TRBJ1-4,CASTGQGNEKLFF,TGTGCCAGCACGGGACAGGGGAATGAAAAACTGTTTTTT
once,.,TRBV12-5,TRBJ2-4,CASGLVPTVKNIQYF,TGTGCTAGTGGTTTGGTACCCACAGTTAAAAACATTCAGTACTTC
.,.,TRBV11-3,TRBJ2-1,CASSLGGAQLRPNNEQFF,TGTGCCAGCAGCTTAGGCGGGGCTCAACTTAGACCGAACAATGAGCAGTTCTTC
.,TRBD1,TRBV27,TRBJ1-3,CASSPVTGGLRNTIYF,TGTGCCAGCAGTCCGGTAACAGGGGGCTTAAGAAACACCATATATTTT
.,.,TRBV6-5,TRBJ1-2,CASRGTGYTF,TGTGCCAGCAGGGGCACTGGCTACACCTTC
once,.,TRBV10-3,TRBJ2-5,CAIRGGEETQYF,TGTGCCATCAGGGGTGGAGAGGAGACCCAGTACTTC
once,.,TRBV29-1,TRBJ1-2,CSVEPPGYYGYTF,TGCAGCGTTGAACCCCCAGGGTACTATGGCTACACCTTC
.,TRBD1,TRBV29-1,TRBJ2-1,CSVALSTGGNEQFF,TGCAGCGTCGCCCTATCGACAGGGGGCAATGAGCAGTTCTTC
.,.,TRBV6-6,TRBJ1-1,CASSRKVPGAAVSEAFF,TGTGCCAGCAGCCGAAAGGTTCCAGGGGCCGCAGTATCTGAAGCTTTCTTT
.,TRBD1,TRBV24-1,TRBJ1-2,CATSDGQGADGYTF,TGTGCCACCAGTGACGGACAGGGGGCGGATGGCTACACCTTC
.,.,TRBV29-1,TRBJ1-2,CSVEEERSYGYTF,TGCAGCGTTGAGGAGGAACGGAGCTATGGCTACACCTTC
.,TRBD2,TRBV5-1,TRBJ2-5,CASSPSGNPGQETQYF,TGCGCCAGCAGCCCTAGCGGGAACCCAGGGCAAGAGACCCAGTACTTC
.,.,TRBV20-1,TRBJ2-3,CSATPLTQYF,TGCAGTGCTACCCCCCTTACGCAGTATTTT
.,.,TRBV5-6,TRBJ2-3,CASSLGGYTDTQYF,TGTGCCAGCAGCTTGGGCGGATACACAGATACGCAGTATTTT